The rows below give T cell receptor beta chains drawn from one sample of a study of T cells expressing NK-cell markers. TCRdb re-analyzed the 5' RACE reads; it lists each CDR3 protein once, without DNA. The sample totals about 400,000 distinct CDR3 sequences. Sequencing was done on a sample of blood T cells: a sorted CD56 or NKG2C T cell subset, CD4+ or CD8+ T cells, or bulk PBMC T cells (not recorded which). The receptors originated from a woman between 50 and 59 years old in good health. Each CDR3 is given with its conserved first and last residue. Fields, in order: V gene, J gene, CDR3 protein.

V gene: TRBV15; J gene: TRBJ2-1; CDR3 protein: CATSSLRSNEQFF
V gene: TRBV20-1; J gene: TRBJ1-4; CDR3 protein: CSARDPARYNEKLFF
V gene: TRBV20-1; J gene: TRBJ2-1; CDR3 protein: CSAPPPLADLRPGSYNEQFF
V gene: TRBV20-1; J gene: TRBJ1-2; CDR3 protein: CSAAGDYGYTF
V gene: TRBV3-1; J gene: TRBJ2-2; CDR3 protein: CASSQGAGGPSGELFF
V gene: TRBV29-1; J gene: TRBJ2-7; CDR3 protein: CSVDGQGRDEQYF
V gene: TRBV29-1; J gene: TRBJ2-3; CDR3 protein: CSVEDPQGLSQYF
V gene: TRBV24-1; J gene: TRBJ2-3; CDR3 protein: CATTDWTDTQYF
V gene: TRBV12-3/TRBV12-4; J gene: TRBJ2-2; CDR3 protein: CASSRSRAGGLIGNTGELFF
V gene: TRBV7-8; J gene: TRBJ1-4; CDR3 protein: CASSLVGTGIGRRREKLFF
V gene: TRBV5-1; J gene: TRBJ1-2; CDR3 protein: CASSPVGTGPYGYTF
V gene: TRBV20-1; J gene: TRBJ1-6; CDR3 protein: CSAREAQGVGSPLHF
V gene: TRBV4-2; J gene: TRBJ2-7; CDR3 protein: CASSQAQGQGVHEQYF
V gene: TRBV2; J gene: TRBJ2-5; CDR3 protein: CASRQGWEETQYF
V gene: TRBV20-1; J gene: TRBJ2-5; CDR3 protein: CSVSSSIGRAMETQYF
V gene: TRBV12-5; J gene: TRBJ2-1; CDR3 protein: CASGFPGEQFF
V gene: TRBV24-1; J gene: TRBJ2-1; CDR3 protein: CATSEGQGLYNEQFF
V gene: TRBV2; J gene: TRBJ2-2; CDR3 protein: CASTAGTSGRASTGELFF
V gene: TRBV5-1; J gene: TRBJ1-1; CDR3 protein: CASSPRGDTEAFF
V gene: TRBV5-1; J gene: TRBJ2-3; CDR3 protein: CASSLSSITDTQYF
V gene: TRBV9; J gene: TRBJ2-5; CDR3 protein: CASSGNLGGRGQETQYF
V gene: TRBV5-1; J gene: TRBJ2-1; CDR3 protein: CASSWLTGNDEQFF
V gene: TRBV6-4; J gene: TRBJ2-1; CDR3 protein: CASSDPQGFGNEQFF
V gene: TRBV5-1; J gene: TRBJ1-5; CDR3 protein: CASSLDSDSNQPQHF
V gene: TRBV27; J gene: TRBJ1-1; CDR3 protein: CASRRDRTWNTEAFF
V gene: TRBV12-3/TRBV12-4; J gene: TRBJ2-2; CDR3 protein: CASSFRGQGTGELFF
V gene: TRBV24-1; J gene: TRBJ2-2; CDR3 protein: CATSDWSPSGRDTGELFF
V gene: TRBV6-2/TRBV6-3; J gene: TRBJ2-1; CDR3 protein: CASHTRDSYNEQFF
V gene: TRBV11-3; J gene: TRBJ2-2; CDR3 protein: CASSLRLAGGTNTGELFF
V gene: TRBV12-3/TRBV12-4; J gene: TRBJ2-7; CDR3 protein: CASSDGQGGNYEQYF
V gene: TRBV7-8; J gene: TRBJ2-5; CDR3 protein: CASSFDVLAEERETQYF
V gene: TRBV10-2; J gene: TRBJ1-1; CDR3 protein: CASSPFRRDGTEAFF
V gene: TRBV20-1; J gene: TRBJ2-4; CDR3 protein: CSASDRGRRAKNIQYF
V gene: TRBV10-2; J gene: TRBJ2-1; CDR3 protein: CASIRDRNSYNEQFF
V gene: TRBV5-1; J gene: TRBJ2-3; CDR3 protein: CASSLEAVGGTDTQYF
V gene: TRBV12-3/TRBV12-4; J gene: TRBJ2-5; CDR3 protein: CASSFRKGTSSQETQYF
V gene: TRBV10-3; J gene: TRBJ1-6; CDR3 protein: CAISQQGGNSPLHF
V gene: TRBV5-1; J gene: TRBJ2-2; CDR3 protein: CASRTGLDSTRTGELFF
V gene: TRBV10-1; J gene: TRBJ1-4; CDR3 protein: CASSEGERLFF
V gene: TRBV27; J gene: TRBJ1-4; CDR3 protein: CASSRFTATNEKLFF
V gene: TRBV12-3/TRBV12-4; J gene: TRBJ1-3; CDR3 protein: CASSYRGPASGNTIYF
V gene: TRBV4-1; J gene: TRBJ2-3; CDR3 protein: CASSPGWGRSTDTQYF
V gene: TRBV20-1; J gene: TRBJ2-3; CDR3 protein: CSARPRVWQSTDTQYF
V gene: TRBV12-3/TRBV12-4; J gene: TRBJ2-7; CDR3 protein: CASSLSQLDEQYF
V gene: TRBV20-1; J gene: TRBJ2-7; CDR3 protein: CSAMPSGSQTYEQYF
V gene: TRBV30; J gene: TRBJ1-3; CDR3 protein: CAWSPRPNSGNTIYF
V gene: TRBV27; J gene: TRBJ2-5; CDR3 protein: CASSDRRLAGGVRETQYF
V gene: TRBV2; J gene: TRBJ1-2; CDR3 protein: CASSEPGHTNYGYTF
V gene: TRBV6-4; J gene: TRBJ2-1; CDR3 protein: CASRRELAGEQFF
V gene: TRBV4-1; J gene: TRBJ1-2; CDR3 protein: CASSQAAGNLVYGYTF
V gene: TRBV5-8; J gene: TRBJ2-2; CDR3 protein: CASSPLDPGELFF
V gene: TRBV12-3/TRBV12-4; J gene: TRBJ2-3; CDR3 protein: CASSFTAGGRADTQYF
V gene: TRBV4-1; J gene: TRBJ2-7; CDR3 protein: CASSQDRLTSYEQYF
V gene: TRBV15; J gene: TRBJ2-7; CDR3 protein: CATSSLGTAREQYF
V gene: TRBV3-1; J gene: TRBJ2-5; CDR3 protein: CASSRPGQGETQYF
V gene: TRBV7-6; J gene: TRBJ1-3; CDR3 protein: CASSHQTSGNTIYF
V gene: TRBV4-1; J gene: TRBJ2-7; CDR3 protein: CASSQDWTIYEQYF